The 20 T cell receptor beta chains in this list originate from one sample, sequenced in a study of cytomegalovirus exposure and HLA in healthy donors. Repertoires were generated with immunoSEQ multiplex PCR, while TCRdb's copy carries only in-frame clones and drops some. The table shows under 300,000 clones, with 90% occurring only once. The sample consisted of PBMCs. These receptors originate from a woman aged 18-29 years in good health and CMV-seronegative.

This clone was detected once. For the CDR3, the DNA is TGTGCCAGCAGCGTAGCGCAAGCCTCCTACGAGCAGTACTTC. This encodes CASSVAQASYEQYF. The chain combines TRBV9 with TRBJ2-7; no clear D gene. Germline values: CDR1 SGDLS, CDR2 YYNGEE. This CDR3 region has 14 residues. Trimming stripped 0 bases from V and 0 bases from J, with 7 bases between.

This CDR3 reads CASSNQDRGAGNTIYF. CDR3 in DNA: TGTGCCAGCAGCAACCAAGACAGGGGTGCTGGAAACACCATATATTTT. The chain combines TRBV7-9 with TRBJ1-3; 8 nucleotides match TRBD1. The V gene's germline CDR1 is SEHNR and CDR2 FQNEAQ (reference sequence). CDR3 size: 16 residues. Losses at the gene ends were 5 bases for V and 2 bases for J; bases not matched to a gene: 8.

The chain carries TRBV5-1 and TRBJ1-5, with TRBD1 as a possible D gene (5 bases). With 0 bases removed from V and 9 bases from J, the gap between germline ends came to 10 bases. CDR1 and CDR2 (germline): SGHRS, YFSETQ. CDR3 length: 13 residues. The CDR3 sequence is CASSLAGGPPQHF. CDR3 nucleotides: TGCGCCAGCAGCTTGGCCGGGGGTCCGCCCCAGCATTTT.

This clone was found a few times. The V call is TRBV5-6, the J call TRBJ1-5; D ambiguous. The length of the CDR3 is 12 residues. The V end lost 4 bases, the J end lost 4 bases, and 6 bases lay between the germline ends. Germline lookup yields CDR1 SGHDT and CDR2 YYEEEE. In DNA form, the CDR3 reads TGTGCCAGCAGCCTACTAAATCAGCCCCAGCATTTT. As protein: CASSLLNQPQHF.

This chain uses TRBV7-2 with TRBJ2-7; 11 nucleotides match TRBD2. Germline V gene sequence: CDR1 SGHTA, CDR2 FQGNSA. There are 16 residues in the CDR3. V lost 5 bases and J lost 6; bases outside the gene matches: 12. The CDR3 protein is CASSPPSGGHPLEQYF. DNA of the CDR3: TGTGCCAGCAGCCCACCTAGCGGGGGGCACCCTCTCGAGCAGTACTTC.

The chain joins TRBV7-3 to TRBJ2-2, with 9 bases that match TRBD1. The trim removed 1 base at V and 6 bases at J, leaving 9 bases unmatched. Germline V gene sequence: CDR1 SGHTA, CDR2 FQGTGA. This CDR3 comprises 17 residues. CDR3 in DNA: TGTGCCAGCAGCTTAAGGGTAATGGGACAGGGTTCCGGGGAGCTGTTTTTT. Protein: CASSLRVMGQGSGELFF.

The V call is TRBV4-1, the J call TRBJ2-1, with 11 positions matching TRBD1. The V gene's germline CDR1 is MGHRA and CDR2 YSYEKL. V was clipped by 5 bases and J by 8 bases; unmatched bases: 8. The CDR3 loop spans 15 amino acids. The CDR3 here is CASSTGGTGGYEQFF. The CDR3 coding sequence is TGCGCCAGCAGCACCGGCGGGACAGGGGGATATGAGCAGTTCTTC.

The V and J genes are TRBV11-1 and TRBJ1-6; tentative D call: TRBD1 (5 bases). CDR3 size: 15 residues. Germline V gives CDR1 SGHAT, CDR2 FQDESV (reference sequence). V was pared by 1 base and J by 7 bases, with 11 bases between. CDR3 loop: CASSLGRDANSPLHF. CDR3 in DNA: TGTGCCAGCAGCTTAGGGCGGGACGCCAATTCACCCCTCCACTTT.

The chain combines TRBV4-1 with TRBJ1-3; 11 bases line up with TRBD1. Germline V gives CDR1 MGHRA, CDR2 YSYEKL. The CDR3 sequence is 18 residues long. Trimming cost V 3 bases and J 4 bases; bases outside gene matches: 11. The CDR3 reads CASSQTPRTGGIGNTIYF. CDR3 DNA: TGCGCCAGCAGCCAGACGCCGCGGACAGGGGGCATAGGAAACACCATATATTTT.

This sequence joins TRBV28 and TRBJ1-6; D is possibly TRBD1 (6 bases). The germline V gene has CDR1 MDHEN and CDR2 SYDVKM. V gave up 4 bases and J gave up 10 bases, with 14 bases separating them. There are 14 residues in the CDR3. This CDR3 is CASSSQGFRSPLHF. The CDR3 region has the DNA TGTGCCAGCAGTTCCCAGGGGTTTCGATCACCCCTCCACTTT. The variable domain in full, completed from reference TRBV28 and TRBJ1-6, reads DVKVTQSSRYLVKRTGEKVFLECVQDMDHENMFWYRQDPGLGLRLIYFSYDVKMKEKGDIPEGYSVSREKKERFSLILESASTNQTSMYLCASSSQGFRSPLHFGNGTRLTVT.

The chain combines TRBV2 with TRBJ2-5; TRBD1 matches 8 bases. This CDR3 has 14 amino acids. Trimming took 3 bases from V and 4 from J; bases not matched to a gene: 4. Germline values: CDR1 SNHLY, CDR2 FYNNEI. CDR3 sequence (DNA): TGTGCCAGCAGTGAGCGGACAGGGAGAGAGACCCAGTACTTC. Encoded protein: CASSERTGRETQYF.

This chain uses TRBV7-9 with TRBJ2-1; the D gene is possibly TRBD1 (6 bases). Trimming removed 5 bases from V and 7 bases from J, with 12 bases in between. This CDR3 has 13 residues. Per germline, CDR1 SEHNR and CDR2 FQNEAQ (reference sequence). The CDR3 DNA reads TGTGCCAGCAGCCCGGGACACCTGAATGAGCAGTTCTTC. Translated, it gives CASSPGHLNEQFF.

V and J are TRBV6-5 and TRBJ2-7; D may be TRBD1 (6 bases). This CDR3 region has 14 residues. Germline V gene lookup returns CDR1 MNHEY and CDR2 SVGAGI. V lost 4 bases to trimming and J lost 1 base, with 11 bases between them. CDR3 bases: TGTGCCAGCAGTTCTTTCCAGGGGTCCTACGAGCAGTACTTC. The encoded protein is CASSSFQGSYEQYF.

The V gene is TRBV28, the J gene TRBJ1-5; no firm D call. Germline V gene lookup returns CDR1 MDHEN and CDR2 SYDVKM. The length of the CDR3 is 13 residues. Trimming cost V 2 bases and J 7 bases, with 9 bases left between them. The CDR3 nucleotides are TGTGCCAGCAGTTTAAAACAGCCACAGCCCCAGCATTTT. It translates to CASSLKQPQPQHF.

The CDR3 DNA is TGCGCCAGCAGCCAACCAGGGGTGACCGGGGAGCTGTTTTTT. Translation: CASSQPGVTGELFF. V is TRBV4-1 and J is TRBJ2-2; a weak D match, TRBD1 (6 bases). Germline V lookup: CDR1 MGHRA, CDR2 YSYEKL. Trimming took off 2 bases at V and 5 bases at J, with 9 bases between the two ends. The CDR3 contains 14 residues.

This sequence joins TRBV6-6 and TRBJ1-1; D is unresolved. Deletions cut 0 bases from V and 0 bases from J, with 8 bases between. The CDR3 length is 15 residues. The germline gives CDR1 MNHNY, CDR2 SVGAGI (reference sequence). The CDR3 nucleotides are TGTGCCAGCAGTTACTCGGCGGCTTTGAACACTGAAGCTTTCTTT. Residues: CASSYSAALNTEAFF.

The V gene is TRBV4-1, the J gene TRBJ2-5, with TRBD1 as a possible D gene (7 bases). The CDR3 runs 15 residues. Germline V CDR1 and CDR2: MGHRA, YSYEKL. With 5 bases removed from V and 5 bases from J, the gap between germline ends came to 18 bases. CDR3 residues: CASSGGGGYRETQYF. The CDR3 DNA follows: TGCGCCAGCAGCGGCGGAGGGGGCTACAGGGAGACCCAGTACTTC.

Comments on this clone: Other DNA sequences in this specimen translate into the identical CDR3. This chain links TRBV5-1 with TRBJ2-3, with 11 bases identical to TRBD2. The CDR3 runs to 15 residues. Losses at the gene ends were 0 bases for V and 3 bases for J; bases not matched to a gene: 0. CDR1 is SGHRS, CDR2 YFSETQ, per germline. The CDR3 region is CASSLASGGTDTQYF. In nucleotides, the CDR3 is TGCGCCAGCAGCTTGGCTAGCGGGGGGACAGATACGCAGTATTTT.

The J gene is TRBJ2-1, the V gene TRBV11-2; TRBD2 aligns across 7 bases. The CDR3 length is 15 residues. Germline loops: CDR1 SGHAT, CDR2 FQNNGV. V was clipped by 4 bases and J by 4 bases; unmatched bases: 7. CDR3 sequence: CASSSDWGGYNEQFF. In nucleotides, the CDR3 is TGTGCCAGCAGCTCGGACTGGGGAGGGTACAATGAGCAGTTCTTC.

The V call is TRBV28, the J call TRBJ2-2; 10 bases align to TRBD1. From germline, CDR1 is MDHEN and CDR2 SYDVKM. Trimming cost V 4 bases and J 1 base; bases outside gene matches: 6. The CDR3 has 17 amino acids. The CDR3 is CASSWDRGPLNTGELFF. CDR3 coding DNA: TGTGCCAGCAGTTGGGACAGGGGTCCTCTGAACACCGGGGAGCTGTTTTTT.